The rows below give T cell receptor beta chains drawn from one sample of a study of blood T cell repertoires in COVID-19. Only in-frame clones appear in the TCRdb table, and some are missing; sequencing was by immunoSEQ multiplex PCR. The repertoire holds more than 200,000 clones, roughly 91% seen once, with 3.5% to 4.5% in the top ten. The sample was PBMCs or T cells enriched from blood (not recorded which). These receptors originate from a woman in her twenties or thirties with acute COVID-19. CDR3s include the opening cysteine and the closing phenylalanine or tryptophan. The D gene is left open where the match is weak. Clone size is shown for a subset of rows, as once, few, many or a class of expanded clone.

v_call,clone_size,j_call,d_call,cdr3_aa,cdr3_nt
TRBV5-1,.,TRBJ1-1,TRBD1,CASSSGQEGGTEAFF,TGCGCCAGCAGCTCGGGACAGGAGGGAGGTACTGAAGCTTTCTTT
TRBV24-1,.,TRBJ2-1,.,CATSDNRVGEQFF,TGTGCCACCAGTGACAACAGGGTGGGAGAGCAGTTCTTC
TRBV24-1,.,TRBJ2-1,TRBD2,CATSDGTSGPSYNEQFF,TGTGCCACCAGTGATGGGACTAGCGGGCCCTCCTACAATGAGCAGTTCTTC
TRBV7-9,.,TRBJ1-1,.,CASSFLGVRSTEAFF,TGTGCCAGCAGCTTTTTGGGCGTACGAAGCACTGAAGCTTTCTTT
TRBV28,.,TRBJ1-1,TRBD1,CASSLQGALGTEAFF,TGTGCCAGCAGCTTACAGGGGGCGCTGGGCACTGAAGCTTTCTTT
TRBV11-2,once,TRBJ2-3,TRBD2,CASSLEGIGGGSRTDTQYF,TGTGCCAGCAGCTTAGAAGGCATTGGCGGGGGGTCGCGCACAGATACGCAGTATTTT
TRBV9,.,TRBJ2-1,TRBD1,CASSEGQGSINEQFF,TGTGCCAGCAGCGAGGGACAGGGAAGCATCAATGAGCAGTTCTTC
TRBV7-3,once,TRBJ1-1,.,CASSLIPDKNTEAFF,TGTGCCAGCAGCTTAATTCCCGACAAGAACACTGAAGCTTTCTTT
TRBV11-2,.,TRBJ1-1,TRBD1,CASSTLTGGETEAFF,TGTGCCAGCAGCACCCTTACAGGGGGCGAGACTGAAGCTTTCTTT
TRBV4-1,.,TRBJ1-2,TRBD1,CASSYRAGTDYGGYTF,TGCGCCAGCAGTTACCGGGCTGGGACAGATTACGGTGGCTACACCTTC
TRBV5-1,.,TRBJ1-1,TRBD1,CASSGAWAGGTEAFF,TGCGCCAGCAGCGGGGCATGGGCAGGGGGCACTGAAGCTTTCTTT
TRBV12-5,.,TRBJ1-6,TRBD1,CASAASGTVNSPLHF,TGTGCTAGTGCTGCATCCGGGACAGTGAATTCACCCCTCCACTTT
TRBV5-5,.,TRBJ1-5,TRBD1,CASSSSKGQFGNQPQHF,TGTGCCAGCAGCTCCTCTAAGGGACAGTTCGGCAATCAGCCCCAGCATTTT
TRBV7-8,.,TRBJ1-2,.,CASRPSSGAGYGYTF,TGTGCCAGCAGGCCGAGTTCAGGGGCCGGCTATGGCTACACCTTC
TRBV5-3,.,TRBJ2-1,.,CARREVGCRNEQFF,TGTGCCAGAAGGGAAGTGGGCTGTAGAAATGAGCAGTTCTTC
TRBV9,.,TRBJ2-7,.,CASSPSSRTLYEQYF,TGTGCCAGCAGCCCCAGTAGCAGGACTCTCTACGAGCAGTACTTC
TRBV6-5,.,TRBJ2-2,.,CASSYSFTGTGELFF,TGTGCCAGCAGTTACTCTTTTACCGGCACCGGGGAGCTGTTTTTT
TRBV6-5,.,TRBJ1-4,.,CASSYSYGKNEKLFF,TGTGCCAGCAGTTACTCGTACGGGAAAAATGAAAAACTGTTTTTT
TRBV2,once,TRBJ1-2,.,CASSEGAVYGYTF,TGTGCCAGCAGTGAAGGGGCAGTCTATGGCTACACCTTC
TRBV25-1,once,TRBJ2-1,.,CASSEQREGGRFF,TGTGCCAGCAGTGAACAAAGAGAGGGGGGGCGGTTCTTC
TRBV9,.,TRBJ2-5,.,CASSVSGQLGETQYF,TGTGCCAGCAGCGTAAGCGGGCAATTGGGAGAGACCCAGTACTTC
TRBV12-3/TRBV12-4,.,TRBJ2-4,.,CASSSRSIQYF,TGTGCCAGCAGTTCCCGGTCCATTCAGTACTTC
TRBV19,.,TRBJ1-6,.,CASSMRGASRVSSPLHF,TGTGCCAGTAGTATGCGTGGGGCCTCACGGGTGAGTTCACCCCTCCACTTT
TRBV28,.,TRBJ1-6,TRBD1,CASSPTRGNSPLHF,TGTGCCAGCAGTCCCACCAGGGGGAATTCACCCCTCCACTTT
TRBV4-1,.,TRBJ2-3,.,CASSQPKEGLSTDTQYF,TGCGCCAGCAGCCAACCTAAGGAGGGGTTGAGCACAGATACGCAGTATTTT
TRBV7-8,.,TRBJ1-4,.,CASSLALQGFEKLFF,TGTGCCAGCAGCCTAGCTCTACAGGGATTTGAAAAACTGTTTTTT
TRBV5-1,.,TRBJ1-6,.,CASSMGLEGDSPLHF,TGCGCCAGCAGCATGGGCCTCGAGGGAGATTCACCCCTCCACTTT
TRBV6-5,.,TRBJ1-2,TRBD1,CASSYSSTGTSYGYTF,TGTGCCAGCAGTTACTCCTCGACAGGGACTTCCTATGGCTACACCTTC
TRBV6-5,.,TRBJ2-7,.,CASRPDRLSYEQYF,TGTGCCAGCAGACCTGACAGGCTCTCCTACGAGCAGTACTTC
TRBV27,few,TRBJ1-5,TRBD1,CASSFLGQGAFGNQPQHF,TGTGCCAGCAGTTTCCTAGGACAGGGGGCGTTTGGCAATCAGCCCCAGCATTTT
TRBV5-5,.,TRBJ1-4,TRBD1,CASSSWTGDNEKLFF,TGTGCCAGCAGCTCGTGGACAGGGGATAATGAAAAACTGTTTTTT
TRBV27,.,TRBJ2-5,.,CASSPQGAVGETQYF,TGTGCCAGCAGTCCGCAAGGGGCCGTAGGGGAGACCCAGTACTTC
TRBV9,.,TRBJ2-5,.,CASSSLSLGQETQYF,TGTGCCAGCAGCTCCCTTTCTCTAGGCCAAGAGACCCAGTACTTC
TRBV27,once,TRBJ2-7,TRBD1,CASSFRDSPTLFYEQYF,TGTGCCAGCAGTTTCCGGGACAGCCCTACCTTGTTCTACGAGCAGTACTTC
TRBV5-1,.,TRBJ1-2,.,CASSLDQTGYGYTF,TGCGCCAGCAGCTTGGACCAGACTGGGTATGGCTACACCTTC
TRBV27,.,TRBJ1-1,TRBD1,CASSLRGRGDTEAFF,TGTGCCAGCAGTTTAAGGGGGCGGGGGGACACTGAAGCTTTCTTT
TRBV5-4,.,TRBJ2-5,.,CASSLARETQYF,TGTGCCAGCAGCTTGGCCAGAGAGACCCAGTACTTC